This T cell receptor beta chain was recovered during a study of vaccination effects on CD4 cells after COVID-19. Overall study: Peptide-pool stimulation followed by sequencing identified expanded antigen-specific CD4+ clonotypes in the ViraFEST assay.

The germline V and J ends were trimmed by 2 bases and 11 bases, with 20 bases remaining between them. Germline-derived CDR1 and CDR2 are SGHDT and YYEEEE. The CDR3 runs 16 residues. Libraries were prepared by immunoSEQ multiplex PCR; TCRdb keeps only in-frame clonotypes and omits some of them. The top ten hold roughly 2% of the sample, which has over 65,000 clones, 75% to 80% seen once. Comments on this clone: Its target is not known.

The authors isolated CD4+ T cells after around 9 days of culture. The study found no prior SARS-CoV-2 infection in the vaccine recipients, who tested negative for nucleocapsid antibodies. Half-medium exchanges with IL-2 medium took place on days 3 and 7. V is TRBV5-6 and J is TRBJ1-6; possibly TRBD1 for D (6 bases). The sequence came from a human donor who received a COVID-19 vaccine. This sample comprised CD4+ T cells from PBMCs cultured without peptide, obtained before COVID-19 vaccination. The DNA for the CDR3 is TGTGCCAGCAGCTTTTTCTTGGTGGGGGGCTCGGCACCCCTCCACTTT. Translated, it gives CASSFFLVGGSAPLHF.